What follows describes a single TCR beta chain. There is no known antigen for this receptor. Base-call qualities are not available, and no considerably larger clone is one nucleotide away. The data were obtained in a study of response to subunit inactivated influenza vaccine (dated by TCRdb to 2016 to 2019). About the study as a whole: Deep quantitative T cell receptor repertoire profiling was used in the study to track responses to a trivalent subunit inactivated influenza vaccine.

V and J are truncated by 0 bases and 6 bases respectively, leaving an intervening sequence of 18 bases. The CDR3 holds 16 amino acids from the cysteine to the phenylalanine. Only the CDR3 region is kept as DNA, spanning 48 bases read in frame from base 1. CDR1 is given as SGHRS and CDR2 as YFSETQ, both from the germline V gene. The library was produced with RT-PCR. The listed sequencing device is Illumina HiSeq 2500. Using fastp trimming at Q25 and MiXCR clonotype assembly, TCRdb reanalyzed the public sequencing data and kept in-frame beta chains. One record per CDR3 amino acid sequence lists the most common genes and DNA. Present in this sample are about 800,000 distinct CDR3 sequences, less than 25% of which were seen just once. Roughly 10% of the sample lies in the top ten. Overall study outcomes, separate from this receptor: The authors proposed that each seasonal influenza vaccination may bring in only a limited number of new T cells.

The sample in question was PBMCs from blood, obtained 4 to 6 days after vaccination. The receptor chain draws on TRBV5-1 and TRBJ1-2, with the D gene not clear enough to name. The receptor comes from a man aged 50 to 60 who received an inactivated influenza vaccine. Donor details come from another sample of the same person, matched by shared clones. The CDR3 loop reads CASSLELKVLGNGYTF. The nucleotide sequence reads TGCGCCAGCAGCTTGGAACTCAAGGTCCTAGGCAATGGCTACACCTTC.